This T cell receptor beta chain was recovered during a study of blood T cell repertoires in COVID-19 (dated by TCRdb to the early 2020s). Study-level background: Samples from collaborators originated in the United States, Italy and Spain and spanned both the acute and convalescent phases of COVID-19. Deeply sampled blood TCRbeta repertoires from subjects exposed to, actively infected with, or recovered from COVID-19 were included in the dataset. Where available, HLA class I and class II types were taken from metadata supplied by the sample provider and were not determined by assay-based typing. The material from the prospective study consisted of cDNA or gDNA derived from T cells, B-cell-depleted T cells, or PBMCs. The samples were drawn from the first 160 participants of the ongoing ImmuneRACE study and from 950 to 1,500 subjects provided by 6 global collaborators. Sample metadata almost always included a de-identified subject ID, COVID-19 status, age in years and sex. The repertoires were released in a freely available public database meant as a resource for research on the immune response to SARS-CoV-2.

Each collaborating institution followed its own protocols to collect whole blood in K2EDTA tubes. For TCRbeta analysis, collaborators shipped samples in one of three forms: frozen whole blood, isolated PBMCs, or DNA extracted from either of those sample types. Worth noting for this clone: This clone's antigen is unknown. It has no much larger one-base neighbor in the sample; base qualities were not kept.

The immunoSEQ Assay, a bias-controlled multiplex PCR, was used to amplify TCRbeta CDR3 regions from genomic DNA. In the source study's methods: Nucleated cell counts per sample were estimated from amplification of reference gene primers within the assay. To quantify the absolute abundance of each unique TCRbeta CDR3 rearrangement, sequence reads were collapsed and filtered. For each sample, productive Simpson clonality was calculated as the square root of Simpson's diversity index over productive rearrangements. Here the immuneACCESS table is served through TCRdb, limited to in-frame sequences with V and J called. Missing clones are a known gap in these copies; in checked studies unresolved V genes cover under half, and the rest lacks a known reason. That table gives V, J and clone size, and the DNA gave D and trimming. This sample lists 90,000 to 100,000 clones; roughly 80% were detected once. The top ten hold about 4.4% of the sample.

The CDR3 contains 14 residues, cysteine and phenylalanine counted. Only the CDR3 part of the read is kept: 42 bases, read in frame from the first base. A distance of 17 bases separates the germline ends of V and J, which lose 6 bases and 5 bases respectively. The germline V gene gives CDR1 as SGHTA and CDR2 as FQGNSA. What the research found in general, with its limitations: The amount of clinical and demographic metadata varied by source and participant and was provided uncurated.

This chain is built from TRBV7-2 and TRBJ2-7; TRBD1 is possibly the D segment (5 matching bases). This clonotype was sampled from a man in his 60s with acute or convalescent COVID-19. Sequenced input: peripheral blood. For the CDR3, the sequence is CASRGHTLGDEQYF. The sequence in DNA is TGTGCCAGCAGAGGACATACTCTCGGTGACGAGCAGTACTTC.